Listed below are T cell receptor beta chains from one sample, sequenced in a study of cytomegalovirus exposure and HLA in healthy donors. Clones were sequenced by immunoSEQ multiplex PCR, and TCRdb holds only the in-frame ones, with some missing. The data show fewer than 150,000 clones, 60% to 85% seen once. The sequencing input was PBMCs. These receptors originate from a male donor in good health and CMV-seronegative. Each CDR3 is given without its conserved first and last residue. Part of the rows lack a size; the others show once, few, many or a class for expanded clones.

j_gene: TRBJ2-3
v_gene: TRBV5-1
abundance: NA
CDR3aa: ASSLQAGDTDTQY

j_gene: TRBJ2-5
v_gene: TRBV27
abundance: NA
CDR3aa: ASRPGIQETQY

j_gene: TRBJ1-1
v_gene: TRBV29-1
abundance: NA
CDR3aa: SVGHRVSMNTEAF

j_gene: TRBJ1-3
v_gene: TRBV6-5
abundance: once
CDR3aa: ASSYQQNLGNTIY

j_gene: TRBJ1-4
v_gene: TRBV6-5
abundance: NA
CDR3aa: ASSYSWGDEKLF

j_gene: TRBJ2-5
v_gene: TRBV5-1
abundance: NA
CDR3aa: ASSLGSGGYQETQY

j_gene: TRBJ1-5
v_gene: TRBV19
abundance: NA
CDR3aa: ASSIRTGGQPQH

j_gene: TRBJ1-4
v_gene: TRBV9
abundance: NA
CDR3aa: ASSVGIGYNEKLF

j_gene: TRBJ2-1
v_gene: TRBV14
abundance: few
CDR3aa: ASSQDYKRNEQF

j_gene: TRBJ2-7
v_gene: TRBV19
abundance: NA
CDR3aa: ASTPGGLPNYEQY

j_gene: TRBJ2-5
v_gene: TRBV5-1
abundance: NA
CDR3aa: ASGRSSGQETQY

j_gene: TRBJ1-1
v_gene: TRBV5-1
abundance: NA
CDR3aa: ASHPPGRGNYTEAF

j_gene: TRBJ2-7
v_gene: TRBV27
abundance: NA
CDR3aa: ASSLSPGYEQY

j_gene: TRBJ2-6
v_gene: TRBV5-5
abundance: NA
CDR3aa: ASSQQGASSGANVLT

j_gene: TRBJ1-2
v_gene: TRBV7-9
abundance: NA
CDR3aa: ASSLVGGDTSYGYT

j_gene: TRBJ1-4
v_gene: TRBV6-6
abundance: NA
CDR3aa: ASSKTGKTNEKLF

j_gene: TRBJ1-2
v_gene: TRBV27
abundance: few
CDR3aa: ASREPTNYGYT

j_gene: TRBJ1-5
v_gene: TRBV2
abundance: NA
CDR3aa: ASGGEGGQPQH

j_gene: TRBJ1-1
v_gene: TRBV21-1
abundance: few
CDR3aa: ASDIPTGHQNTEAF

j_gene: TRBJ2-5
v_gene: TRBV7-9
abundance: NA
CDR3aa: ASSPPLGLKMVETQY

j_gene: TRBJ2-7
v_gene: TRBV7-9
abundance: NA
CDR3aa: SSSPVGAGYEQY

j_gene: TRBJ1-6
v_gene: TRBV4-2
abundance: once
CDR3aa: ASSQDPAGNNSPLH